This TCR beta chain is from a study of cytomegalovirus exposure and HLA in healthy donors. Overall study context: A later analysis reported the 120 or so validation repertoires used the same platform as the 500 to 800 first-cohort repertoires.

General study results and limits: High specificity and sensitivity for cytomegalovirus status were reported for the classifier. Researchers catalogued 150 or so TCR beta chains as cytomegalovirus-associated.

A roughly 130-subject validation cohort, separate from the 666-subject first cohort, supplied the donors. The repertoire was sequenced with immunoSEQ multiplex PCR; TCRdb's copy has only in-frame clones and lacks some. Of some 120,000 clones detected, 70% to 90% appear once; the ten largest clones hold 1.5% to 2%. This clone has just one count. Its antigen remains unidentified. This TCR derives from a woman aged 18-29 years in good health and CMV-seronegative. The source material was PBMCs.

This CDR3 is CASSQEVVRVTEAFF. CDR3 in DNA: TGCGCCAGCAGCCAAGAAGTGGTCAGGGTCACTGAAGCTTTCTTT. The chain is built from TRBV4-1 and TRBJ1-1, with a weak D call TRBD1 (5 bases). The CDR3 loop spans 15 amino acids. Trimming stripped 0 bases from V and 4 bases from J, with 12 bases between. CDR1 is MGHRA, CDR2 YSYEKL, per germline.